Included here is one TCR beta chain sequence, with context. Its target is unknown. Terminally differentiated effector memory CD45RA+ cells were left out of the naive CD8 fraction, which was CD45RO-negative and positively selected for CCR7. This sample was taken from a study of shared clonotypes between healthy human individuals. Overall study context: Three plates were used per donor for CD4 naive, three for CD4 memory, two for CD8 naive and one for CD8 memory. Findings and limits, study-wide: Rarefaction exposed incomplete sorted-subset sequencing despite large depth. Shared clonotypes across all four donors exceeded non-shared ones in generation probability.

Produced via immunoSEQ multiplex PCR; TCRdb's table is partial and in-frame only. The sample includes some 2.1 million clones, less than 95% of them seen just once. The germline CDR1 and CDR2 sequences are SQVTM and ANQGSEA. The CDR3 has 16 residues. The J segment lost 5 bases and the V segment lost 3 bases, leaving 11 bases of the junction unmatched. The TCR originated in a man aged 18 to 29 in good health. The V call is TRBV29-1, the J call TRBJ2-1; 9 bases agree with TRBD2. Material: naive CD8+ T cells sorted from blood. CDR3 sequence reads: CSVEGTSGGSNNEQFF. CDR3 bases: TGCAGCGTTGAGGGGACCAGCGGGGGGTCCAACAATGAGCAGTTCTTC.